This T cell receptor beta chain was profiled in a study of blood T cell dynamics during melanoma immunotherapy (TCRdb year 2020). About the study as a whole: All patients had metastatic melanoma and were given first-line pembrolizumab or nivolumab plus ipilimumab as standard of care in the United Kingdom. To identify early correlates of response, the study profiled peripheral T cell receptor repertoires in patients with metastatic melanoma before and after one cycle of checkpoint inhibitor therapy. A training cohort was formed from consecutive patients, and a further independent group of patients from the same centre was pooled into an external validation set. The research as a whole found: The relatively small sample size was recognized as a factor that could limit how well the results generalize. Unlike progressors, patients who went on to achieve disease control showed a bifurcated reorganization of the PBMC repertoire at W3, with either increased clonality or increased diversity. The study could not determine whether the T cell clones driving repertoire changes were melanoma-specific or reflected general immune activation.

A fixed 350 ng of DNA was loaded for every bulk PBMC sample. TCR beta CDR3 sequences were amplified from genomic DNA with the immunoSEQ TCRb Assay kit following manufacturer instructions. The KAPA Library Quantification Kit for Illumina platforms was used to quantify pooled libraries by qPCR. Pooled libraries were clustered at roughly 0.55-1.1 pM and sequenced on an Illumina NextSeq 500. Under the source paper's analysis protocol: TCR data were analyzed using immunoSEQ ANALYZER and the R LymphoSeq package. A rearrangement efficiency score was calculated as productive divided by the sum of productive and non-productive CDR3 sequences. Within each patient, timepoints were compared pairwise for clonality, measured with the Gini coefficient, and for diversity, measured with the Renyi index at alpha=1. Clonal relatedness used an edit distance of 3, and repertoire similarity used the Bhattacharyya coefficient, both computed in LymphoSeq. To classify response, a linear discriminant analysis based on week-3 changes in clonality and diversity was built with the R MASS and caret packages. TCRdb took this table from immuneACCESS and kept in-frame rearrangements with V and J called. Such tables lack part of the clones; where checked against another copy, unresolved V genes explain under half of the gap, and the rest is unexplained. That table supplies the V and J calls and clone size; D and trimming were determined from the DNA. In this sample the table shows 13,000 or so clones, under 90% of which occur a single time. The top ten clonotypes cover around 3.3% of the sample.

According to the study, the label for this sample's time point signals: pre-treatment baseline. Blood samples were taken at two points: before treatment (T0) and at week 3 (W3), which came after the first cycle of checkpoint blockade. Except for two patients with rapid clinical progression, response was assessed 12 weeks after the first infusion by RECIST 1.1; disease control meant complete response, partial response or stable disease. Any patient who had received prior systemic cancer treatment, was on concomitant immunosuppressant therapy or had synchronous other active malignancies was excluded. TCR beta was sequenced in both bulk PBMC and plasma cell-free DNA in order to track circulating cells as well as T cell turnover. PBMC were isolated from blood with Lymphoprep and SepMate tubes, followed by red cell lysis. QIAamp DNA Blood Mini kits were used to extract DNA from both PBMC and sorted T cell subsets.

The cysteine opens and the phenylalanine closes a CDR3 of 14 amino acids. The entry retains the CDR3 DNA only, 42 bases that are in frame from base 1. V gives up 5 bases and J gives up 8 bases, and the segment between their germline ends measures 15 bases. The germline V gene (reference sequence) sets CDR1 to SEHNR and CDR2 to FQNEAQ. A note on this clone: Its antigen remains undetermined. No much larger clonotype is one base removed from it; base qualities were not supplied.

The V and J segments used are TRBV7-9 and TRBJ2-2; TRBD1 is a weak D gene call, 6 bases matching. The clonotype originates from a human donor with melanoma. Sequencing used blood, obtained from a patient treated with checkpoint blockade. Here the CDR3 is given as CASSPGTISGELFF. The DNA reads as follows: TGTGCCAGCAGCCCCGGGACAATTTCAGGGGAGCTGTTTTTT.